This T cell receptor (beta chain) is from a study of blood T cell repertoires in COVID-19 (dated by TCRdb to about 2020). Study-wide context: The collaborator samples originated in the United States, Italy and Spain and spanned the acute and convalescent phases of COVID-19. Samples came from the ongoing ImmuneRACE study (first 160 participants) plus 1,254 subjects from 6 global collaborators. Where HLA class I and class II types were available, the types were taken from metadata supplied by the sample provider, not from assay-based typing. The material from the prospective study consisted of cDNA or gDNA derived from T cells, B-cell-depleted T cells, or PBMCs. A de-identified subject ID, COVID-19 status, age in years and sex were almost always included in the sample metadata. A freely available public database, intended as a resource for researchers studying the immune response to SARS-CoV-2, is where the repertoires were released. Deeply sampled blood TCRbeta repertoires from subjects exposed to, actively infected with, or recovered from COVID-19 were included in the dataset. What the study reported, not specific to this receptor: Clinical and demographic metadata were provided uncurated, with the amount varying by source and participant.

Comment on this clone: Which antigen it targets is not known. No much larger clone exists at a distance of one base, and base qualities are not known.

The CDR3 contains 12 residues, cysteine and phenylalanine counted. CDR3 DNA is the only sequence kept; it has 36 bases, read in frame from the first base. CDR1 and CDR2 (SGHVS, FQNEAQ) derive from the germline V gene. Trimming at the junction amounts to 7 bases on V and 7 bases on J, and the germline ends lie 13 bases apart. The immunoSEQ Assay, a bias-controlled multiplex PCR, was used to amplify TCRbeta CDR3 regions from genomic DNA. In the paper's pipeline: The number of nucleated cells in each sample was estimated from the amplification of reference gene primers within the assay. Sequence reads were collapsed and filtered to measure the absolute abundance of every unique TCRbeta CDR3 rearrangement. For each sample, productive Simpson clonality was calculated by taking the square root of Simpson's diversity index across productive rearrangements. The immuneACCESS repertoire file appears here via TCRdb, limited to in-frame rearrangements. These files lack a portion of the clones; in checked studies, under half of the deficit traces to unresolved V genes, and the cause of the others is not known. The V and J calls and clone size are taken from that table; D and trimming were inferred from the DNA. The sample table holds some 100,000 clones, of which around 86% were seen once. Of the sample, more than 25% is held by the ten largest clones.

The collaborating institutions used their own protocols to collect whole blood in K2EDTA tubes. For TCRbeta analysis, collaborators shipped samples as frozen whole blood, isolated PBMCs, or DNA extracted from either of those sample types. The chain uses TRBV7-8 and TRBJ1-2; the D gene is perhaps TRBD1, from 6 matching bases. Sequencing was done on a sample of peripheral blood. The clonotype originates from a human donor in a cohort sampled during active COVID-19. The DNA sequence is TGTGCCAGCACCAGGGGTATCGCTGGCTACACCTTC. Its amino acids are CASTRGIAGYTF. Reference TRBV7-8 and TRBJ1-2 proteins supply the regions before and after the CDR3; the full variable domain is: GAGVSQSPRYKVAKRGQDVALRCDPISGHVSLFWYQQALGQGPEFLTYFQNEAQLDKSGLPSDRFFAERPEGSVSTLKIQRTQQEDSAVYLCASTRGIAGYTFGSGTRLTVV.